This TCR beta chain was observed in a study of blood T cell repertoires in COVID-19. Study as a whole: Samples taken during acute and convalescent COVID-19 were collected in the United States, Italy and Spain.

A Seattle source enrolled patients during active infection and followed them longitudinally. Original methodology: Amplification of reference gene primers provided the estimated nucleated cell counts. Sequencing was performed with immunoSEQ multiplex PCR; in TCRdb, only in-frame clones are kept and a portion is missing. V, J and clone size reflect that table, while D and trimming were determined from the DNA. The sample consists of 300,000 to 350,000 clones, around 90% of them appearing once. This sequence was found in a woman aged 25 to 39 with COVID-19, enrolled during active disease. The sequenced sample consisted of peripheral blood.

Here the CDR3 reads CASSLGTRGTEAFF. The CDR3 bases are TGTGCCAGCAGCTTGGGGACCAGGGGTACTGAAGCTTTCTTT. The rearrangement joins TRBV5-4 to TRBJ1-1; D perhaps matches TRBD1 (6 bases). The CDR3 spans 14 residues. The V gene lost 0 bases and the J gene lost 5 bases, with 11 bases spanning the gap. CDR1 SGHNT and CDR2 YYREEE come from the germline V gene (reference sequence).